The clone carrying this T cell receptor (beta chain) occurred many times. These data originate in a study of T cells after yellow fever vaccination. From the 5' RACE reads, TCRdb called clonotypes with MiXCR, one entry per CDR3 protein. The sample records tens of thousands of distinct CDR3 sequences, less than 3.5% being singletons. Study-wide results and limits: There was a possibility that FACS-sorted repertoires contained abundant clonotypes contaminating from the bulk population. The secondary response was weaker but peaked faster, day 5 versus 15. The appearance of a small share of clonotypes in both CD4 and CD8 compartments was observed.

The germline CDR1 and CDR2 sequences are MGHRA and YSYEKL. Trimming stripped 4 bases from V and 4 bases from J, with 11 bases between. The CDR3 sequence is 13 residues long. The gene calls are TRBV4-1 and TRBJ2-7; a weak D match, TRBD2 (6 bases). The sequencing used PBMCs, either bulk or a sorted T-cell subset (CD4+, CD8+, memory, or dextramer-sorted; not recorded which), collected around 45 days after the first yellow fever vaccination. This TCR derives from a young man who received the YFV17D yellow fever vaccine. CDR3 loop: CASSLKEGYEQYF. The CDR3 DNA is TGCGCCAGCAGCCTTAAGGAGGGGTACGAGCAGTACTTC.